The source of this T cell receptor beta chain is a study of response to subunit inactivated influenza vaccine. Each CDR3 protein gets one entry after TCRdb re-called the RT-PCR reads with MiXCR. The sample comprises almost 250,000 distinct CDR3 sequences, approximately 12% of which are singletons, and 7.8% rests with the top ten. Germline V gene lookup returns CDR1 SGHTA and CDR2 FQGNSA. This CDR3 spans 16 amino acids. The V end lost 1 base, the J end lost 5 bases, and 17 bases lay between the germline ends. Findings and limits, study-wide: The study's authors posited that every seasonal influenza vaccination enlists few new T cells.

Regarding this clonotype: The antigen is unknown.

The TCR comes from a man in his forties or fifties who received an inactivated influenza vaccine. The chain couples TRBV7-2 to TRBJ2-5; maybe TRBD1 (6 bases). The sample was non-naive T cells sorted from PBMCs, taken roughly 15 days before vaccination. The CDR3, as DNA: TGTGCCAGCAGCTTAGGAGACAGGACAATGGGGGAGACCCAGTACTTC. Translating it yields CASSLGDRTMGETQYF.